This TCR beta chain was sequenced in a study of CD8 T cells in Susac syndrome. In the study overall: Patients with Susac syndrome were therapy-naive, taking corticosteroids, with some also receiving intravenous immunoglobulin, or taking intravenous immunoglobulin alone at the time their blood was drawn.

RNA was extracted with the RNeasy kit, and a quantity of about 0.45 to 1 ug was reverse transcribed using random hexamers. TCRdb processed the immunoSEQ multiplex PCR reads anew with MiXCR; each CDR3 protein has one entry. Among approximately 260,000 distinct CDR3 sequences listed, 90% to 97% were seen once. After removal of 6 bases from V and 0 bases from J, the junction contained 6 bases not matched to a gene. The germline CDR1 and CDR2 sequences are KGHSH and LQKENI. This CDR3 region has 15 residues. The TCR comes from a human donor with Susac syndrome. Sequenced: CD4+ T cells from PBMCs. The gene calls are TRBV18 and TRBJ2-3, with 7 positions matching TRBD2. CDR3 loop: CASSPGSGSTDTQYF. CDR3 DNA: TGTGCCAGCTCCCCGGGTAGCGGGAGCACAGATACGCAGTATTTT.